This T cell receptor beta chain was recovered during a study of cytomegalovirus exposure and HLA in healthy donors. Study in general: Drawn from HLA-typed donors, around 85 million unique TCRs were held in an early data release. The study's findings and limits: A few chains tied to CMV proved CMV antigen-specific in vitro. The records held CMV serostatus as the only immune exposure information.

A remark on this clone: Its antigen is still unknown.

Per the germline V gene, CDR1 is GTSNPN and CDR2 is SVGIG (reference sequence). The CDR3 is 16 residues long. Trimming at V came to 1 base and at J to 1 base, leaving 5 bases not matched to a gene. The PCR was carried out with 60 Vbeta primers and 13 Jbeta primers. Sequenced by immunoSEQ multiplex PCR; TCRdb stores in-frame clones only, minus some. The sample has about 110,000 clones, about 85% seen once. The TCR sequence derives from a man aged 25 to 40 in good health and CMV-seronegative. The sequenced material came from PBMCs. V and J are TRBV30 and TRBJ1-5, with TRBD1 matching over 9 bases. CDR3 DNA: TGTGCCTGGAGTGCCACAGGGGGCGGAAGCAATCAGCCCCAGCATTTT. The encoded protein is CAWSATGGGSNQPQHF.